These T cell receptor beta chains were read from a single sample in a study of cytomegalovirus exposure and HLA in healthy donors. Assay: immunoSEQ multiplex PCR; the TCRdb copy retains only in-frame clones and omits some. The data contain 80,000 to 100,000 clones, over 75% of them singletons. Sequences were obtained from PBMCs. The receptors shown here come from a man aged 40-55 years in good health and CMV-seropositive. Each CDR3 is given with its conserved first and last residue. Each record gives: CDR3 length, V gene, J gene, D gene, clone size, CDR3 DNA, CDR3 protein. The D gene is left open where the match is weak. A row's size may be missing; if present it is once, few, many or a size class.

14	TRBV6-5	TRBJ2-5	.	.	TGTGCCAGCAGTTACTCGATCAGCCAAGAGACCCAGTACTTC	CASSYSISQETQYF
14	TRBV7-9	TRBJ2-7	TRBD1	.	TGTGCCAGCAGCCCTGGACAGGGTCAGGACGAGCAGTACTTC	CASSPGQGQDEQYF
14	TRBV7-6	TRBJ2-3	.	.	TGTGCCAGCAGCCATCCGACTAGCACAGATACGCAGTATTTT	CASSHPTSTDTQYF
15	TRBV10-3	TRBJ2-7	TRBD1	once	TGTGCCATCAGTGATAAGGACAGGGATGCCTACGAGCAGTACTTC	CAISDKDRDAYEQYF
14	TRBV7-2	TRBJ2-1	.	.	TGTGCCAGCAGCTTTAGCGGATTCCTCAATGAGCAGTTCTTC	CASSFSGFLNEQFF
15	TRBV7-2	TRBJ2-1	TRBD2	.	TGTGCCAGCAGCCCAACTAGCGGGGGGGCCAATGAGCAGTTCTTC	CASSPTSGGANEQFF
12	TRBV30	TRBJ1-5	.	few	TGTGCCGCGGACAGTTTTCTTCAGCCCCAGCATTTT	CAADSFLQPQHF
14	TRBV9	TRBJ2-1	.	.	TGTGCCAGCAGCCCCCGGACTCAAGACGGTGAGCAGTTCTTC	CASSPRTQDGEQFF
14	TRBV5-4	TRBJ2-2	.	.	TGTGCCAGCAGCTTGGGGGCAGCTGTAGGGGAGCTGTTTTTT	CASSLGAAVGELFF
11	TRBV30	TRBJ1-2	.	.	TGTGCCTGGAGTTGGGAGGGAGGCTACACCTTC	CAWSWEGGYTF
16	TRBV4-2	TRBJ2-3	.	.	TGTGCCAGCAGCCAAGTGGTCGCGGGGAACACAGATACGCAGTATTTT	CASSQVVAGNTDTQYF
14	TRBV7-8	TRBJ1-1	.	.	TGTGCCAGCAGCTTAGCAATGGCATACACTGAAGCTTTCTTT	CASSLAMAYTEAFF